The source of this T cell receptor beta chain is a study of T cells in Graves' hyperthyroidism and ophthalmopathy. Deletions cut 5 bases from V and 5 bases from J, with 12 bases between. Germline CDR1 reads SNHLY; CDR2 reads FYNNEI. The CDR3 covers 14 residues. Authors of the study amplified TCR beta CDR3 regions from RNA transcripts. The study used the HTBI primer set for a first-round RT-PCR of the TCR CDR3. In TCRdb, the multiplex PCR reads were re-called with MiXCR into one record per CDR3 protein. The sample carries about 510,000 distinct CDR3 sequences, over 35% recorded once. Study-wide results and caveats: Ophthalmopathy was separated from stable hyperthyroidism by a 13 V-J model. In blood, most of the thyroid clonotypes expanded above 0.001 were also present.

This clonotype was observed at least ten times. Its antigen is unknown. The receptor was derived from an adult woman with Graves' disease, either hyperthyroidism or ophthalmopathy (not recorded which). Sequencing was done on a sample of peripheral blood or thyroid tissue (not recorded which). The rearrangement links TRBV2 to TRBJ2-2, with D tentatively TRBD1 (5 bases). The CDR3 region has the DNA TGTGCCAGCAGTCCGCAGCAGGGAACCGGGGAGCTGTTTTTT. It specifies CASSPQQGTGELFF.